The clone carrying this TCR beta chain appeared a single time. Its antigen is unidentified. These data belong to a study of OX40 agonist ivuxolimab in advanced cancers. Study-level points and caveats: On average, a greater number of expanded clones characterised CD8+ T cells relative to CD4+.

Germline loops: CDR1 SQVTM, CDR2 ANQGSEA. With 4 bases removed from V and 7 bases from J, the gap between germline ends came to 14 bases. This CDR3 is 13 amino acids long. Profiled with immunoSEQ multiplex PCR; TCRdb holds only in-frame clones, not every one. Altogether 85,000 to 100,000 clones are present, 70% to 90% being singletons, with the ten largest covering roughly 4.9%. The sequence was obtained from an adult with an advanced solid tumor such as melanoma, head and neck, liver or kidney cancer. V gene TRBV29-1 combines with J gene TRBJ2-4; D remains unclear. The sequences come from CD4+ or CD8+ T cells sorted from blood, collected in a trial of the OX40 agonist ivuxolimab. This CDR3 is CSVVLNGLNIQYF. The CDR3 coding sequence is TGCAGCGTTGTCCTGAACGGATTGAACATTCAGTACTTC.